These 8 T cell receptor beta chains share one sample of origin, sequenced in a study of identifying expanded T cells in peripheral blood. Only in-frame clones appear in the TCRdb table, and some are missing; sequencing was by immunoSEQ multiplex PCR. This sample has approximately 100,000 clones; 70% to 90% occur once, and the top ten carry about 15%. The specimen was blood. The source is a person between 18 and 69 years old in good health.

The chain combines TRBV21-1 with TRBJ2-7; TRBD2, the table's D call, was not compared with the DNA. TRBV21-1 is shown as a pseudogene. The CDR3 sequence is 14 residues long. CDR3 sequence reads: CASSARSDTDEQYF. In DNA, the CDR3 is TGTGCCAGCAGCGCTCGAAGTGATACGGACGAGCAGTACTTC.

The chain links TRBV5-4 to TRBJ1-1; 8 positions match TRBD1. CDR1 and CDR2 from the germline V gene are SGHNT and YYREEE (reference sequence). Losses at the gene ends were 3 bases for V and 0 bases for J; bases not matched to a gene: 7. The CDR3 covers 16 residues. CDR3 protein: CASSWTGPTVNTEAFF. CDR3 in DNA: TGTGCCAGCAGCTGGACAGGGCCTACAGTGAACACTGAAGCTTTCTTT.

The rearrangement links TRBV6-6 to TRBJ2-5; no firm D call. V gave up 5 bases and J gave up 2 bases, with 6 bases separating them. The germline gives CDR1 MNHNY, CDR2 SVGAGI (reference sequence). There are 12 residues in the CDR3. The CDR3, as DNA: TGTGCCAGCAGTCCCCTTCAAGAGACCCAGTACTTC. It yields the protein CASSPLQETQYF.

The CDR3 sequence is CASSQVTGFDGYTF. In nucleotides, the CDR3 is TGCGCCAGCAGCCAAGTGACAGGGTTCGATGGCTACACCTTC. The chain recombines TRBV4-3 with TRBJ1-2; the match to TRBD1 covers 7 bases. V lost 1 base to trimming and J lost 6 bases; unmatched junction nucleotides: 5. Germline lookup yields CDR1 LGHNA and CDR2 YSLEER. The CDR3 is made up of 14 amino acids.

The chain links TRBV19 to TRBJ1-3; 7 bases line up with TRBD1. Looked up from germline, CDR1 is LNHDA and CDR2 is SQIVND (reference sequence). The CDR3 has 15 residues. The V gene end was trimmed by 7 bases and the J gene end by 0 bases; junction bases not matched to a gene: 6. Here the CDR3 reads CASTRQGGSGNTIYF. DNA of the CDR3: TGTGCCAGTACGCGTCAGGGGGGCTCTGGAAACACCATATATTTT. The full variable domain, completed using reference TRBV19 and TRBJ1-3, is DGGITQSPKYLFRKEGQNVTLSCEQNLNHDAMYWYRQDPGQGLRLIYYSQIVNDFQKGDIAEGYSVSREKKESFPLTVTSAQKNPTAFYLCASTRQGGSGNTIYFGEGSWLTVV.

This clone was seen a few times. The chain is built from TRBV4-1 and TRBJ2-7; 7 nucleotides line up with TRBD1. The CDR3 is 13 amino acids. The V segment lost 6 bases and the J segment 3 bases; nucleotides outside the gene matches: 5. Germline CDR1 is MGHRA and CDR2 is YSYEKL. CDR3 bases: TGCGCCAGCAGTAGAGGGGACAGCTACGAGCAGTACTTC. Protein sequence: CASSRGDSYEQYF.

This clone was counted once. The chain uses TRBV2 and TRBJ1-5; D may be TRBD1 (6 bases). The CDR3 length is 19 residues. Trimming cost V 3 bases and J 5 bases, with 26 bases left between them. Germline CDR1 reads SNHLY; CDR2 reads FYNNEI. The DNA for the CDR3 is TGTGCCAGCAGTGATCCCGGAACGGTGTGGAGGGGGGCCGATCAGCCCCAGCATTTT. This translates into CASSDPGTVWRGADQPQHF. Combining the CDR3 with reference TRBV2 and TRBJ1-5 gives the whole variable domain EPEVTQTPSHQVTQMGQEVILRCVPISNHLYFYWYRQILGQKVEFLVSFYNNEISEKSEIFDDQFSVERPDGSNFTLKIRSTKLEDSAMYFCASSDPGTVWRGADQPQHFGDGTRLSIL.

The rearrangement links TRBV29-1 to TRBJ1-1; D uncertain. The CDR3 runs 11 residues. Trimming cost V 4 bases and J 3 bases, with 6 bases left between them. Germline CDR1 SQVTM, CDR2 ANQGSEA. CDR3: CSVVGYTEAFF. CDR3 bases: TGCAGCGTTGTGGGGTACACTGAAGCTTTCTTT.